The 22 T cell receptor beta chains listed next were all sequenced from one sample in a study of blood T cells in healthy people across ages. Using a J-beta primer mix together with a sample-barcoded 5' primer, a second PCR was run for roughly 6 to 11 cycles. Via MiXCR, TCRdb re-called the 5' RACE reads, giving one row per CDR3 protein. Here the sample spans around 1,800,000 distinct CDR3 sequences, about two fifths being singletons. The sample consisted of blood. The receptor set was obtained from a human donor in good health.

The gene calls are TRBV7-6 and TRBJ1-1; 7 bases line up with TRBD1. Unmatched junction bases numbered 5, after V lost 5 bases and J lost 2 bases. This CDR3 region has 14 residues. Per the germline V gene, CDR1 is SGHVS and CDR2 is FNYEAQ. The CDR3 spells CASSTGQENTEAFF. The CDR3, as DNA: TGTGCCAGCAGCACCGGACAGGAAAACACTGAAGCTTTCTTT.

This clonotype was observed a handful of times. V and J are TRBV4-1 and TRBJ2-1, with 13 bases identical to TRBD2. Unmatched junction bases numbered 12, after V lost 5 bases and J lost 2 bases. The CDR3 spans 19 residues. CDR1 is MGHRA and CDR2 is YSYEKL in the germline V gene. CDR3 sequence (DNA): TGCGCCAGCAGCGGCCTAGGACTAGCGGGGGCCCTTACCTACAATGAGCAGTTCTTC. It codes for CASSGLGLAGALTYNEQFF.

The chain employs TRBV11-2 and TRBJ1-1, with D possibly TRBD1 on 5 matching bases. CDR3 length equals 16 residues. V dropped 6 bases and J dropped 3 bases, with 20 bases sitting between them. Germline-derived CDR1 and CDR2 are SGHAT and FQNNGV. The CDR3 nucleotides read TGTGCCAGCAGTCCTTGGGCGCGTGGGGGGTACACTGAAGCTTTCTTT. Translated, it gives CASSPWARGGYTEAFF.

V usage is TRBV7-3 and J usage is TRBJ1-3; D gene ambiguous. V was pared by 0 bases and J by 2 bases, with 5 bases between. This CDR3 has 14 amino acids. CDR1 and CDR2 from the germline V gene are SGHTA and FQGTGA. The CDR3 spells CASSLTGTGNTIYF. CDR3 coding DNA: TGTGCCAGCAGCTTAACAGGGACTGGAAACACCATATATTTT.

This clonotype was seen ten or more times. The chain links TRBV6-4 to TRBJ2-1, with TRBD2 identical over 10 bases. CDR1 is MRHNA and CDR2 is SNTAGT in the germline V gene. The CDR3 totals 15 residues. The trim removed 4 bases at V and 4 bases at J, leaving 4 bases unmatched. CDR3 in amino acids: CASSALAGTYNEQFF. Here the CDR3 DNA reads TGTGCCAGCAGTGCACTAGCGGGGACTTACAATGAGCAGTTCTTC.

The chain links TRBV7-9 to TRBJ1-1; D is undetermined. Germline V gives CDR1 SEHNR, CDR2 FQNEAQ (reference sequence). The germline V and J ends were trimmed by 2 bases and 5 bases, with 15 bases remaining between them. The CDR3 is made up of 15 amino acids. The CDR3 bases are TGTGCCAGCAGCTTATCGCCCATCATGGCTACTGAAGCTTTCTTT. Translated: CASSLSPIMATEAFF.

The chain uses TRBV29-1 and TRBJ1-2; D ambiguous. The CDR3 runs to 11 residues. Germline-derived CDR1 and CDR2 are SQVTM and ANQGSEA. V was cut by 7 bases and J by 6 bases, with 12 bases left in between. CDR3 loop: CSDSDGNGYTF. CDR3 in DNA: TGCAGCGACTCGGACGGAAATGGCTACACCTTC.

The rearrangement joins TRBV3-1 to TRBJ2-1, with D unclear. Between the trimmed V and J ends, which lost 0 bases and 1 base, there was a span of 10 bases. The CDR3 contains 16 residues. From germline, CDR1 is LGHDT and CDR2 YNNKEL (reference sequence). CDR3 coding DNA: TGTGCCAGCAGCCAAGATCATCGGGCATCCTACAATGAGCAGTTCTTC. Translating it yields CASSQDHRASYNEQFF.

This clonotype was observed a single time. The chain recombines TRBV27 with TRBJ2-1; the match to TRBD2 covers 12 bases. Trimming at V came to 3 bases and at J to 12 bases, leaving 12 bases not matched to a gene. CDR1 is MNHEY, CDR2 SMNVEV, per germline (reference sequence). The CDR3 is 16 amino acids. The CDR3 sequence is CASSFRGLAGGRVQFF. CDR3 DNA sequence: TGTGCCAGCAGTTTTAGGGGGCTAGCGGGGGGGCGGGTGCAGTTCTTC.

The CDR3 DNA is TGCGCCAGCAGCTTGTCCCTGCAGTTCACAGATACGCAGTATTTT. Amino acid sequence: CASSLSLQFTDTQYF. The chain joins TRBV5-1 to TRBJ2-3; D not resolved. The CDR3 extends over 15 amino acids. CDR1 is SGHRS, CDR2 YFSETQ, per germline. The V end lost 1 base, the J end lost 2 bases, and 11 bases lay between the germline ends.

The V and J genes are TRBV4-3 and TRBJ2-1; 13 positions match TRBD2. Germline-derived CDR1 and CDR2 are LGHNA and YSLEER. The CDR3 is made up of 19 amino acids. Trimming removed 3 bases from V and 2 bases from J; junction bases left unmatched: 10. The CDR3 sequence is CASSQRLAGGSGTYNEQFF. The CDR3 bases are TGCGCCAGCAGCCAGAGACTAGCGGGGGGATCAGGCACCTACAATGAGCAGTTCTTC.

The chain is built from TRBV7-2 and TRBJ2-7, with TRBD1 matching 7 bases. CDR1 and CDR2 (germline): SGHTA, FQGNSA. The CDR3 is made up of 14 amino acids. V shed 4 bases and J 2 bases; nucleotides not matched to a gene: 5. As DNA, the CDR3 is TGTGCCAGCAGCTGCCAGGGGGTTACCTACGAGCAGTACTTC. It translates to CASSCQGVTYEQYF.

The J gene is TRBJ1-2, the V gene TRBV4-2, with a tentative D call TRBD1 (5 bases). Germline-derived CDR1 and CDR2 are LGHNA and YNFKEQ. The CDR3 has 16 amino acids. The ends were cut back, 0 bases at V and 1 base at J, with 12 bases in the middle. For the CDR3, the DNA is TGTGCCAGCAGCCAAGATGAAGAAGGGGTTAACTATGGCTACACCTTC. It translates to CASSQDEEGVNYGYTF.

This clonotype was counted between two and nine times. The V call is TRBV4-1, the J call TRBJ2-5; D call uncertain. Germline loops: CDR1 MGHRA, CDR2 YSYEKL. The V gene lost 0 bases and the J gene lost 0 bases, with 8 bases spanning the gap. This CDR3 is 15 amino acids long. The CDR3 protein is CASSQDTMYQETQYF. CDR3 bases: TGCGCCAGCAGCCAAGATACGATGTACCAAGAGACCCAGTACTTC.

The chain uses TRBV28 and TRBJ2-1; a possible D gene is TRBD1 (6 bases). The CDR3 sequence is 16 residues long. Trimming removed 1 base at V and 7 bases at J, with 17 bases between. Germline loops: CDR1 MDHEN, CDR2 SYDVKM. The CDR3 sequence: CASSLLGQGRMNEQFF. CDR3 sequence (DNA): TGTGCCAGCAGTTTATTAGGGCAGGGGAGAATGAATGAGCAGTTCTTC.

The chain links TRBV15 to TRBJ1-1; a weak D match, TRBD1 (5 bases). The CDR3 length is 13 residues. V dropped 0 bases and J dropped 11 bases, with 13 bases sitting between them. CDR1 and CDR2 from the germline V gene are LNHNV and YYDKDF (reference sequence). The CDR3 protein is CATSRDIERGAFF. CDR3 nucleotides: TGTGCCACCAGCAGAGATATTGAAAGGGGTGCTTTCTTT.

The CDR3 DNA follows: TGTGCCAGCAGTTCCCCGCCTGAAGCTTTCTTT. It specifies CASSSPPEAFF. V is TRBV6-5 and J is TRBJ1-1; D call uncertain. Trimming cost V 4 bases and J 6 bases, with 6 bases left between them. Germline loops: CDR1 MNHEY, CDR2 SVGAGI. This CDR3 is 11 amino acids long.

This chain uses TRBV12-3 or TRBV12-4 with TRBJ2-1; D possibly matches TRBD1 or TRBD2 (5 bases each). Trimming shortened V by 6 bases and J by 0 bases, and 15 bases separated the two germline ends. The CDR3 sequence is 16 residues long. CDR3 nucleotides: TGTGCCAGCAGCCTCGAGGGACGGGTCTCCTACAATGAGCAGTTCTTC. It encodes CASSLEGRVSYNEQFF.

This sequence joins TRBV28 and TRBJ1-6, with TRBD1 matching over 7 bases. Germline V lookup: CDR1 MDHEN, CDR2 SYDVKM. This CDR3 spans 14 amino acids. V was clipped by 10 bases and J by 5 bases; unmatched bases: 8. As DNA, the CDR3 is TGTGCCATCGACGAGGGACAGAATAATTCACCCCTCCACTTT. Translating it yields CAIDEGQNNSPLHF.

The chain recombines TRBV28 with TRBJ1-2, with D maybe TRBD1 (5 bases). V lost 9 bases and J lost 4, with 18 bases in between. The CDR3 totals 14 residues. Germline V gene lookup returns CDR1 MDHEN and CDR2 SYDVKM. CDR3 loop: CASHRYGTGYGYTF. The CDR3 DNA reads TGTGCCAGTCATCGGTATGGGACGGGCTATGGCTACACCTTC.

The chain recombines TRBV6-5 with TRBJ2-5; the D is unclear. The germline gives CDR1 MNHEY, CDR2 SVGAGI. With 7 bases removed from V and 4 bases from J, the gap between germline ends came to 7 bases. The CDR3 consists of 11 residues. The CDR3 DNA follows: TGTGCCAGCAAACGACTAGAGACCCAGTACTTC. Its translation: CASKRLETQYF.

This clonotype was seen a handful of times. The chain carries TRBV20-1 and TRBJ2-7; the D gene is possibly TRBD2 (6 bases). The CDR3 consists of 14 residues. The V and J ends lost 3 bases and 3 bases respectively, with 15 bases between them. The germline V gene encodes CDR1 DFQATT and CDR2 SNEGSKA (reference sequence). The CDR3 region is CSARDPSVFYEQYF. In nucleotides, the CDR3 is TGCAGTGCTAGGGATCCTAGCGTATTCTACGAGCAGTACTTC.